One and the same sample provided the 30 T cell receptor beta chains below, sequenced in a study of cytomegalovirus exposure and HLA in healthy donors. The PCR contained 60 Vbeta and 13 Jbeta primers. Assay: immunoSEQ multiplex PCR; the TCRdb copy retains only in-frame clones and omits some. Among around 300,000 clones, 72% were seen once, and the ten largest hold 2% to 2.5%. Input material: PBMCs. The receptors shown here come from a female donor in good health and CMV-seronegative.

In its sample, this clone was seen a few times. The rearrangement links TRBV28 to TRBJ2-1, with 9 bases identical to TRBD1. Looked up from germline, CDR1 is MDHEN and CDR2 is SYDVKM. This CDR3 has 16 residues. V dropped 8 bases and J dropped 7; count of bases not matched to a gene: 15. The CDR3 spells CASSGDREISINEQFF. In DNA, the CDR3 is TGTGCCAGCTCAGGGGACAGGGAAATTTCTATAAATGAGCAGTTCTTC.

V is TRBV20-1 and J is TRBJ2-1, with 8 nucleotides matching TRBD2. CDR1 DFQATT and CDR2 SNEGSKA come from the germline V gene (reference sequence). V trimming: 1 base; J trimming: 15 bases; junction bases outside the gene matches: 5. This CDR3 is built from 11 residues. CDR3 DNA: TGCAGTGCTAGAGTTACTAGCGGTCGGTTCTTC. Translated: CSARVTSGRFF.

The genes are TRBV10-2 and TRBJ2-7; 8 bases line up with TRBD1. The CDR3 covers 13 residues. The V segment lost 4 bases and the J segment 6 bases; nucleotides outside the gene matches: 5. Germline V gives CDR1 WSHSY, CDR2 SAAADI. CDR3 loop: CASSGPGGIEQYF. CDR3 DNA: TGCGCCAGCAGTGGGCCAGGGGGCATCGAGCAGTACTTC.

This clone was counted only a few times. The rearrangement joins TRBV7-9 to TRBJ1-1, with D maybe TRBD1 (5 bases). CDR3 size: 14 residues. Germline V gene lookup returns CDR1 SEHNR and CDR2 FQNEAQ (reference sequence). Trimming shortened V by 5 bases and J by 3 bases, and 13 bases separated the two germline ends. The CDR3 DNA sequence: TGTGCCAGCAGCCCCCCCAGGGTCGACACTGAAGCTTTCTTT. This gives the protein CASSPPRVDTEAFF.

The table lists this clone with a few counts. V and J are TRBV4-1 and TRBJ1-2; D is ambiguous. The germline CDR1 and CDR2 sequences are MGHRA and YSYEKL. This CDR3 comprises 14 residues. Deletions cut 6 bases from V and 0 bases from J, with 11 bases between. CDR3 in amino acids: CASRRAEANYGYTF. The DNA of the CDR3 is TGCGCCAGCAGACGAGCGGAAGCTAACTATGGCTACACCTTC.

This clone was seen a handful of times. This chain connects TRBV5-1 to TRBJ2-1; 13 bases fit TRBD2. The V and J ends lost 4 bases and 9 bases, in that order; junction bases with no gene match: 7. The length of the CDR3 is 15 residues. Per germline, CDR1 SGHRS and CDR2 YFSETQ. The CDR3 spells CASSPLAGGPSEQFF. The CDR3 DNA reads TGCGCCAGCAGCCCACTAGCGGGAGGGCCGAGTGAGCAGTTCTTC. Full variable domain (missing parts from reference TRBV5-1 and TRBJ2-1): KAGVTQTPRYLIKTRGQQVTLSCSPISGHRSVSWYQQTPGQGLQFLFEYFSETQRNKGNFPGRFSGRQFSNSRSEMNVSTLELGDSALYLCASSPLAGGPSEQFFGPGTRLTVL.

This clone has only a few counts. The genes are TRBV6-5 and TRBJ1-5; possibly TRBD1 for D (5 bases). The CDR3 contains 13 residues. The germline V and J ends were trimmed by 5 bases and 5 bases, with 10 bases remaining between them. Germline V lookup: CDR1 MNHEY, CDR2 SVGAGI. CDR3: CASSPGRDQPQHF. The CDR3 coding sequence is TGTGCCAGCAGTCCGGGCAGGGATCAGCCCCAGCATTTT.

This clone was observed a handful of times. The chain combines TRBV28 with TRBJ2-7; possibly TRBD1 for D (6 bases). V shed 7 bases and J shed 8 bases, with 15 bases lying between them. CDR3 size: 12 residues. Looked up from germline, CDR1 is MDHEN and CDR2 is SYDVKM. CDR3 in DNA: TGTGCCAGCACCCGGGACACAGATAAGCAGTACTTC. This gives the protein CASTRDTDKQYF. Drawing the rest from reference TRBV28 and TRBJ2-7, the complete variable domain is DVKVTQSSRYLVKRTGEKVFLECVQDMDHENMFWYRQDPGLGLRLIYFSYDVKMKEKGDIPEGYSVSREKKERFSLILESASTNQTSMYLCASTRDTDKQYFGPGTRLTVT.

The chain employs TRBV28 and TRBJ2-5, with a possible D match to TRBD1 (8 bases). V was cut by 10 bases and J by 1 base, with 16 bases left in between. CDR1 and CDR2 from the germline V gene are MDHEN and SYDVKM. The CDR3 runs to 14 residues. The DNA for the CDR3 is TGTGCCACCAAACAGGGGGGGATCCAAGAGACCCAGTACTTC. Translation gives CATKQGGIQETQYF.

The gene calls are TRBV15 and TRBJ1-2; no clear D. CDR3 length: 15 amino acids. The germline V gene encodes CDR1 LNHNV and CDR2 YYDKDF (reference sequence). V was cut by 1 base and J by 7 bases, with 16 bases left in between. The CDR3 sequence is CATSRAGMRVAGYTF. In nucleotides, the CDR3 is TGTGCCACCAGCAGAGCGGGGATGAGGGTGGCTGGCTACACCTTC. The whole variable domain, filled in from reference TRBV15 and TRBJ1-2, reads DAMVIQNPRYQVTQFGKPVTLSCSQTLNHNVMYWYQQKSSQAPKLLFHYYDKDFNNEADTPDNFQSRRPNTSFCFLDIRSPGLGDTAMYLCATSRAGMRVAGYTFGSGTRLTVV.

The chain carries TRBV5-1 and TRBJ1-1; D may be TRBD1 (5 bases). Germline assignment: CDR1 SGHRS and CDR2 YFSETQ. Trimming took 0 bases from V and 2 from J, leaving 14 bases between them. The length of the CDR3 is 16 residues. CDR3 nucleotide sequence: TGCGCCAGCAGCTTGGCCTTCTCGACAGTTAACACTGAAGCTTTCTTT. It codes for CASSLAFSTVNTEAFF.

The genes are TRBV7-8 and TRBJ1-5, with 9 bases matching TRBD1. In germline, CDR1 is SGHVS, CDR2 FQNEAQ. Trimming cost V 5 bases and J 4 bases; bases outside gene matches: 12. CDR3 length equals 17 residues. CDR3 amino acids: CASSPDPGTGSNQPQHF. CDR3 in DNA: TGTGCCAGCAGCCCGGACCCAGGGACAGGGAGTAATCAGCCCCAGCATTTT. The variable domain in full, with the rest retrieved from reference TRBV7-8 and TRBJ1-5, is GAGVSQSPRYKVAKRGQDVALRCDPISGHVSLFWYQQALGQGPEFLTYFQNEAQLDKSGLPSDRFFAERPEGSVSTLKIQRTQQEDSAVYLCASSPDPGTGSNQPQHFGDGTRLSIL.

The chain combines TRBV30 with TRBJ1-2; TRBD1 might be the D (5 bases). Germline values: CDR1 GTSNPN, CDR2 SVGIG (reference sequence). V lost 1 base to trimming and J lost 4 bases, with 10 bases between them. The CDR3 contains 13 residues. CDR3 nucleotide sequence: TGTGCCTGGAGTGGGAGGAGGGGCTATGGCTACACCTTC. It translates to CAWSGRRGYGYTF.

This rearrangement joins TRBV27 to TRBJ2-7; 9 bases line up with TRBD2. Trimming removed 6 bases from V and 3 bases from J; junction bases left unmatched: 6. Germline lookup yields CDR1 MNHEY and CDR2 SMNVEV (reference sequence). CDR3 size: 14 residues. CDR3 bases: TGTGCCAGCAGCATAGCGGGAGACGACTACGAGCAGTACTTC. Translating gives CASSIAGDDYEQYF.

The chain uses TRBV6-4 and TRBJ2-1; 10 bases are a match to TRBD2. Trimming cost V 5 bases and J 7 bases; bases outside gene matches: 8. Germline CDR1 is MRHNA and CDR2 is SNTAGT. There are 15 residues in the CDR3. In DNA, the CDR3 is TGTGCCAGCAGTCCCTCTAGCGGGAGTGGGAATGAGCAGTTCTTC. Its translation is CASSPSSGSGNEQFF.

The genes are TRBV5-5 and TRBJ1-2; D call uncertain. CDR1 SGHKS and CDR2 YYEKEE come from the germline V gene (reference sequence). Trimming removed 0 bases from V and 1 base from J, with 10 bases in between. This CDR3 contains 15 residues. DNA of the CDR3: TGTGCCAGCAGCTTGGTTCTTCCCGGTAACTATGGCTACACCTTC. Its protein product is CASSLVLPGNYGYTF.

The chain combines TRBV6-6 with TRBJ2-1, with TRBD1 identical over 7 bases. This CDR3 region has 15 residues. Germline V gene sequence: CDR1 MNHNY, CDR2 SVGAGI (reference sequence). The trim removed 5 bases at V and 0 bases at J, leaving 4 bases unmatched. The DNA for the CDR3 is TGTGCCAGCAGTCCACAGGGGAGCTCCTACAATGAGCAGTTCTTC. It encodes CASSPQGSSYNEQFF.

The chain recombines TRBV9 with TRBJ2-5, with 7 bases that match TRBD2. The V and J ends lost 2 bases and 3 bases, in that order; junction bases with no gene match: 10. This CDR3 is built from 16 residues. CDR1 and CDR2 (germline): SGDLS, YYNGEE. The CDR3 region has the DNA TGTGCCAGCAGCGTGGGTGCTAGCGGATCCAAAGAGACCCAGTACTTC. Translated, it gives CASSVGASGSKETQYF.

The chain couples TRBV6-5 to TRBJ2-6, with D hard to call. The CDR3 consists of 13 residues. Deletions cut 8 bases from V and 1 base from J, with 6 bases between. Germline CDR1 is MNHEY and CDR2 is SVGAGI. CDR3 sequence: CASQISGANVLTF. In nucleotides, the CDR3 is TGTGCCAGCCAAATTTCTGGGGCCAACGTCCTGACTTTC.

This chain uses TRBV6-5 with TRBJ1-1, with a possible D match to TRBD1 (5 bases). The V gene lost 6 bases and the J gene lost 4 bases, with 9 bases spanning the gap. Germline V CDR1 and CDR2: MNHEY, SVGAGI. The CDR3 length is 12 residues. For the CDR3, the DNA is TGTGCCAGCAGCGAGCAGGGCACTGAAGCTTTCTTT. Amino acid sequence: CASSEQGTEAFF.

The chain links TRBV27 to TRBJ2-1, with 9 bases matching TRBD2. The V gene's germline CDR1 is MNHEY and CDR2 SMNVEV (reference sequence). V gave up 0 bases and J gave up 4 bases; unmatched junction bases: 4. This CDR3 contains 16 residues. The CDR3 sequence is CASSLSGGGEYNEQFF. As DNA, the CDR3 is TGTGCCAGCAGTTTATCGGGCGGGGGGGAGTACAATGAGCAGTTCTTC.

The chain is built from TRBV2 and TRBJ2-1; TRBD2 might be the D (5 bases). Per the germline V gene, CDR1 is SNHLY and CDR2 is FYNNEI. Trimming stripped 3 bases from V and 5 bases from J, with 17 bases between. The CDR3 totals 16 residues. Written as DNA, the CDR3 is TGTGCCAGCAGTGATTTCGTTGGACTGAGTGACAATGAGCAGTTCTTC. It yields the protein CASSDFVGLSDNEQFF. Looking up the rest from reference TRBV2 and TRBJ2-1 gives the full variable domain: EPEVTQTPSHQVTQMGQEVILRCVPISNHLYFYWYRQILGQKVEFLVSFYNNEISEKSEIFDDQFSVERPDGSNFTLKIRSTKLEDSAMYFCASSDFVGLSDNEQFFGPGTRLTVL.

The chain joins TRBV5-4 to TRBJ1-2, with 7 bases that match TRBD1. The V segment lost 2 bases and the J segment 4 bases; nucleotides outside the gene matches: 14. The CDR3 runs to 17 residues. Germline loops: CDR1 SGHNT, CDR2 YYREEE (reference sequence). CDR3 DNA sequence: TGTGCCAGCAGCTTCGGAGGACAGGTCTCGAGGGGCTATGGCTACACCTTC. Protein sequence: CASSFGGQVSRGYGYTF.

The V call is TRBV10-3, the J call TRBJ2-3, with 13 bases aligning to TRBD2. The CDR3 contains 16 residues. V lost 2 bases, J lost 6 bases, and 5 bases stayed unmatched. Per germline, CDR1 ENHRY and CDR2 SYGVKD. CDR3 nucleotide sequence: TGTGCCATCAGTGAGGGACTAGCGGGAGTCCTTGATACGCAGTATTTT. Protein product: CAISEGLAGVLDTQYF.

The chain combines TRBV5-1 with TRBJ2-5; tentative D call: TRBD2 (6 bases). The CDR3 loop spans 15 amino acids. V was trimmed by 3 bases and J by 5 bases, leaving 17 bases between them. Germline lookup yields CDR1 SGHRS and CDR2 YFSETQ. Here the CDR3 reads CASSSRVGGRETQYF. The CDR3 DNA reads as TGCGCCAGCAGCTCTCGTGTAGGAGGGAGGGAGACCCAGTACTTC.

The chain combines TRBV5-6 with TRBJ2-5, with 11 bases matching TRBD1. The germline gives CDR1 SGHDT, CDR2 YYEEEE. The V segment lost 3 bases and the J segment 7 bases; nucleotides outside the gene matches: 8. The CDR3 has 15 residues. DNA of the CDR3: TGTGCCAGCAGCTCCGGGACAGGGGGTGTTGGGACCCAGTACTTC. Its translation: CASSSGTGGVGTQYF.

V gene TRBV5-6 combines with J gene TRBJ1-1; 7 nucleotides line up with TRBD1. V shed 3 bases and J 4 bases; nucleotides not matched to a gene: 6. This CDR3 is built from 14 residues. The germline gives CDR1 SGHDT, CDR2 YYEEEE. DNA of the CDR3: TGTGCCAGCAGCTCCGCAGGGGGAACCACTGAAGCTTTCTTT. Translation: CASSSAGGTTEAFF.

The J gene is TRBJ1-1, the V gene TRBV10-3; 8 nucleotides match TRBD1. This CDR3 region has 14 residues. V dropped 6 bases and J dropped 8; count of bases not matched to a gene: 11. The germline gives CDR1 ENHRY, CDR2 SYGVKD. This CDR3 is CAIRSPGQVVEAFF. The CDR3 DNA reads as TGTGCCATCAGGTCCCCGGGACAGGTAGTCGAAGCTTTCTTT.

This clone occurred once. The chain links TRBV6-1 to TRBJ2-1; D is undetermined. V lost 6 bases, J lost 0 bases, and 9 bases lay in between. The CDR3 contains 14 residues. The germline CDR1 and CDR2 sequences are MNHNS and SASEGT. The CDR3 here is CASSIPSSYNEQFF. As DNA, the CDR3 is TGTGCCAGCAGCATCCCGAGCTCCTACAATGAGCAGTTCTTC.

The chain couples TRBV6-5 to TRBJ1-5; D is uncertain. Trimming removed 0 bases at V and 5 bases at J, with 8 bases between. Germline CDR1 and CDR2: MNHEY and SVGAGI. The CDR3 totals 14 residues. CDR3 sequence (DNA): TGTGCCAGCAGTTACTCCGGTCGCGATCAGCCCCAGCATTTT. Translation: CASSYSGRDQPQHF.